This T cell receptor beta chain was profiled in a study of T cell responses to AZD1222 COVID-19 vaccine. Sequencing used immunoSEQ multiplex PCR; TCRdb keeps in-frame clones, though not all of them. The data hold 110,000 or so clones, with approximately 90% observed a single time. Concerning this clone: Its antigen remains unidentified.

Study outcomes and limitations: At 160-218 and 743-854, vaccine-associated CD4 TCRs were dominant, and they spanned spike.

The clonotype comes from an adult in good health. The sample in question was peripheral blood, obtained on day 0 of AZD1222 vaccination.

As DNA, the CDR3 is TGCGCCAGCAGCCAAGAACCCGTTCACACAGATACGCAGTATTTT. The encoded protein is CASSQEPVHTDTQYF. The gene calls are TRBV4-1 and TRBJ2-3; no definite D call. Looked up from germline, CDR1 is MGHRA and CDR2 is YSYEKL. Trimming left V 0 bases short and J 2 bases short, with 9 bases between. The CDR3 loop spans 15 amino acids.